This T cell receptor (beta chain) derives from a study of vaccination effects on CD4 cells after COVID-19. As for this clone: No antigen is known for it.

Measured with immunoSEQ multiplex PCR; TCRdb has only the in-frame clones, and not every one. Among roughly 53,000 clones listed, roughly 79% were seen once. ViraFEST expansion of antigen-specific CD4+ T cells with viral peptide pools preceded sequencing. CD4+ T cell isolation took place after approximately 11 days of culture. The healthy vaccine recipients, who had no prior SARS-CoV-2 infection, showed negative nucleocapsid antibodies. After about 2 million PBMC were placed in each well, they were cultured with approximately 9.4 IU/ml IL-2 and approximately 9.7 ug/ml peptides. CDR3 size: 13 residues. V was cut by 7 bases and J by 2 bases, with 12 bases left in between. The germline V gene has CDR1 SQVTM and CDR2 ANQGSEA.

The gene calls are TRBV29-1 and TRBJ1-3; tentatively, D is TRBD1 (5 bases). The source of this sequence is a human donor who received a COVID-19 vaccine. Here the sequenced sample was CD4+ T cells from PBMCs cultured with HCoV-OC43 spike peptides, taken before COVID-19 vaccination. Subset specified: HCoV-OC43 spike overlapping peptide pool stimulation. The CDR3: CSDGTATGNTIYF. Written as DNA, the CDR3 is TGCAGCGACGGGACTGCAACTGGAAACACCATATATTTT.